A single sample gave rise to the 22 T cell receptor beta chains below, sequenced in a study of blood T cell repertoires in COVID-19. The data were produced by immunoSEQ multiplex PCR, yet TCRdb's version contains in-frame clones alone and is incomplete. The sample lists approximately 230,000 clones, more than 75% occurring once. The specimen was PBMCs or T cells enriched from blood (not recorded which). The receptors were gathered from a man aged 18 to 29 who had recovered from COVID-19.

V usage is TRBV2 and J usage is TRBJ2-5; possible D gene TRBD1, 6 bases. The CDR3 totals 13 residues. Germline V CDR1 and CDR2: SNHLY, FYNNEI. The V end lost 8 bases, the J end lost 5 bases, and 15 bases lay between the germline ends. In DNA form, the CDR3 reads TGTGCCAGCGGGGGACAAAGGGGGGAGACCCAGTACTTC. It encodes CASGGQRGETQYF. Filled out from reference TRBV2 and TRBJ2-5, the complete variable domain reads EPEVTQTPSHQVTQMGQEVILRCVPISNHLYFYWYRQILGQKVEFLVSFYNNEISEKSEIFDDQFSVERPDGSNFTLKIRSTKLEDSAMYFCASGGQRGETQYFGPGTRLLVL.

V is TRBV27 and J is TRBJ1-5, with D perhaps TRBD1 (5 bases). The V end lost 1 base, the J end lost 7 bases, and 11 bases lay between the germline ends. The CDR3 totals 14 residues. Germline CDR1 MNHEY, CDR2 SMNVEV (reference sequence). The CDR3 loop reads CASSLLGLNQPQHF. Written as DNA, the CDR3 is TGTGCCAGCAGTTTATTGGGGCTAAACCAGCCCCAGCATTTT.

CDR3 residues: CASMQGRAEAFF. For the CDR3, the DNA is TGTGCCAGCATGCAGGGGAGGGCTGAAGCTTTCTTT. The V gene is TRBV2, the J gene TRBJ1-1; D possibly corresponds to TRBD1 (6 bases). V lost 7 bases and J lost 6, with 12 bases in between. Germline CDR1 and CDR2: SNHLY and FYNNEI. The CDR3 length is 12 residues.

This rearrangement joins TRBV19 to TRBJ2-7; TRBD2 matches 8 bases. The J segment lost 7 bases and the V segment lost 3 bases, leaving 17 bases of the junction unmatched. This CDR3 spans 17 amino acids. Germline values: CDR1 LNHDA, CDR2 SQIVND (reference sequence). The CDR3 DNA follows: TGTGCCAGTAGTATCACTCCAGCGGGAGAGCTCGCGGAGGAGCAGTACTTC. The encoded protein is CASSITPAGELAEEQYF.

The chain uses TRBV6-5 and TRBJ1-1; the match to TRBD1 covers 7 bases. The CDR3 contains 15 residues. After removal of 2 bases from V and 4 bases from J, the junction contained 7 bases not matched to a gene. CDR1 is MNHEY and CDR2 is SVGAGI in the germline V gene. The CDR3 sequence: CASSYGAGGFTEAFF. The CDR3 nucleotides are TGTGCCAGCAGTTACGGGGCAGGGGGTTTCACTGAAGCTTTCTTT.

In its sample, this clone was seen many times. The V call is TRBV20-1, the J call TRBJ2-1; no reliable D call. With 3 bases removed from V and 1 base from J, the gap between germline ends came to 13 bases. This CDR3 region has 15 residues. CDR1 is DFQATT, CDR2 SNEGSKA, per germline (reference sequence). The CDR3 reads CSASDIKESYNEQFF. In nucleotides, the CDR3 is TGCAGTGCTAGTGATATAAAGGAGTCCTACAATGAGCAGTTCTTC.

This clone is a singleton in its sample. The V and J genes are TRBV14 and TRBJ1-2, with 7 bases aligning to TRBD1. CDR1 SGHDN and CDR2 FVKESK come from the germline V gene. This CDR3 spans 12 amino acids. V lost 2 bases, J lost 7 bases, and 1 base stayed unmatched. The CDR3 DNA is TGTGCCAGCAGCCAACAGGGGGTTGGCTACACCTTC. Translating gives CASSQQGVGYTF.

The CDR3 spells CASSGTANTGELFF. In DNA form, the CDR3 reads TGTGCCAGCAGCGGGACAGCGAACACCGGGGAGCTGTTTTTT. The chain is built from TRBV6-5 and TRBJ2-2; 7 bases agree with TRBD1. Trimming at V came to 6 bases and at J to 0 bases, leaving 1 base not matched to a gene. This CDR3 has 14 amino acids. Germline V gene sequence: CDR1 MNHEY, CDR2 SVGAGI.

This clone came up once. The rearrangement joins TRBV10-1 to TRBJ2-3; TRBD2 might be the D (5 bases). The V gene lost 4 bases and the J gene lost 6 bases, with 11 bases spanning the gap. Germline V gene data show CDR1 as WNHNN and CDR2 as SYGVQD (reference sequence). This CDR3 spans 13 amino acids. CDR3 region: CASSVPGSDTQYF. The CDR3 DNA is TGCGCCAGCAGTGTGCCGGGGTCGGATACGCAGTATTTT.

The chain's CDR3 is CAWSYRGKGTTNEKLFF. The CDR3, as DNA: TGTGCCTGGAGTTACAGGGGGAAAGGGACAACTAATGAAAAACTGTTTTTT. The V gene is TRBV30, the J gene TRBJ1-4; TRBD1 aligns across 8 bases. Germline assignment: CDR1 GTSNPN and CDR2 SVGIG (reference sequence). V was pared by 2 bases and J by 0 bases, with 8 bases of the junction left unmatched. This CDR3 has 17 amino acids.

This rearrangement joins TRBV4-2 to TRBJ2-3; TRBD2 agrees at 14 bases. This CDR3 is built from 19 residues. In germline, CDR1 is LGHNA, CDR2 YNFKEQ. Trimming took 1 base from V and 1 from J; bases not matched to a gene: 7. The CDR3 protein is CASSQVRTSGRPRTDTQYF. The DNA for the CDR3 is TGTGCCAGCAGCCAAGTCCGGACTAGCGGGAGGCCCCGCACAGATACGCAGTATTTT.

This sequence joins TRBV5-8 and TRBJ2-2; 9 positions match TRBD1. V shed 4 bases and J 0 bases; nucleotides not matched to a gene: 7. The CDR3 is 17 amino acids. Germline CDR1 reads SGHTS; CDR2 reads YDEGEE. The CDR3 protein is CASSRVTGGANTGELFF. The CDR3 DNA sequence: TGTGCCAGCAGCCGAGTAACAGGGGGCGCGAACACCGGGGAGCTGTTTTTT.

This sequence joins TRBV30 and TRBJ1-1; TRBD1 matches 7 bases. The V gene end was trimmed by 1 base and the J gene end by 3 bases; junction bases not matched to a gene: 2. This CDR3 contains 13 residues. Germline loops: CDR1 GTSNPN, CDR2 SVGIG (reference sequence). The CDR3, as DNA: TGTGCCTGGAGTGCAGGGGGAGACACTGAAGCTTTCTTT. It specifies CAWSAGGDTEAFF.

The DNA of the CDR3 is TGTGCCGCCGTCCGGGACAGAGTTGCCTCCGGCTATGGCTACACCTTC. Encoded protein: CAAVRDRVASGYGYTF. The chain couples TRBV30 to TRBJ1-2, with 7 positions matching TRBD1. The CDR3 is made up of 16 amino acids. Germline CDR1 is GTSNPN and CDR2 is SVGIG (reference sequence). The V segment lost 8 bases and the J segment 4 bases; nucleotides outside the gene matches: 19. The complete variable domain, with remaining parts taken from reference TRBV30 and TRBJ1-2, reads SQTIHQWPATLVQPVGSPLSLECTVEGTSNPNLYWYRQAAGRGLQLLFYSVGIGQISSEVPQNLSASRPQDRQFILSSKKLLLSDSGFYLCAAVRDRVASGYGYTFGSGTRLTVV.

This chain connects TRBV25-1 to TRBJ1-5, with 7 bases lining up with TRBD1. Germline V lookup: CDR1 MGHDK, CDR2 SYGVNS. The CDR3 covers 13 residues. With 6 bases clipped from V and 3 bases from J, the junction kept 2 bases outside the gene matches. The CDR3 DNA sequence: TGTGCCAGCAGACAGGGGATCAATCAGCCCCAGCATTTT. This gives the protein CASRQGINQPQHF.

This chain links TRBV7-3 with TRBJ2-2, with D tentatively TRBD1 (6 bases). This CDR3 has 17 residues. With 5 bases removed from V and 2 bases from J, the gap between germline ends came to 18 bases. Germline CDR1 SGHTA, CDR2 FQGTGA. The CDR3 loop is CASSPGHGQNNTGELFF. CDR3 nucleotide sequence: TGTGCCAGCAGCCCCGGGCACGGACAGAATAACACCGGGGAGCTGTTTTTT. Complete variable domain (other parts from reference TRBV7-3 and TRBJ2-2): GAGVSQTPSNKVTEKGKYVELRCDPISGHTALYWYRQSLGQGPEFLIYFQGTGAADDSGLPNDRFFAVRPEGSVSTLKIQRTERGDSAVYLCASSPGHGQNNTGELFFGEGSRLTVL.

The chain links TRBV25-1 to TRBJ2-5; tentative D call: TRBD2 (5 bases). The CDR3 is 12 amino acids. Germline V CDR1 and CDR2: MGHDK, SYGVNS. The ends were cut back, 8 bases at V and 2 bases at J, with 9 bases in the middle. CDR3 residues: CASRGSQETQYF. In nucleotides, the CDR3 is TGTGCCAGCCGTGGGAGTCAAGAGACCCAGTACTTC.

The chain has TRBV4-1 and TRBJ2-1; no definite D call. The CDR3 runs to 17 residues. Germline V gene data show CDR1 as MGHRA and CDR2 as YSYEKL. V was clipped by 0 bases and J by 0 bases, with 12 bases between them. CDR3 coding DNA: TGCGCCAGCAGCCAAGAAGTGAGACTTAGCTCCTACAATGAGCAGTTCTTC. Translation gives CASSQEVRLSSYNEQFF.

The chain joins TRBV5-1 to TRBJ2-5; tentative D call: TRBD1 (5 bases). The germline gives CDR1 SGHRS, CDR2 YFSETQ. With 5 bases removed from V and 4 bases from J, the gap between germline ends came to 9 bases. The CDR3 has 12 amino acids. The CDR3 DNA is TGCGCCAGCAGTTTTAGGGGAGAGACCCAGTACTTC. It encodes CASSFRGETQYF.

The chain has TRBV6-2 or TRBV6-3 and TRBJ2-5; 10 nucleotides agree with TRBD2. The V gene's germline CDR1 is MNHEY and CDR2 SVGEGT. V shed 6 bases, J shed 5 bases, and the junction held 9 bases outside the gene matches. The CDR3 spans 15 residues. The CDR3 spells CASSLVAGGGETQYF. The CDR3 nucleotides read TGTGCCAGCAGCCTTGTAGCGGGGGGCGGGGAGACCCAGTACTTC.

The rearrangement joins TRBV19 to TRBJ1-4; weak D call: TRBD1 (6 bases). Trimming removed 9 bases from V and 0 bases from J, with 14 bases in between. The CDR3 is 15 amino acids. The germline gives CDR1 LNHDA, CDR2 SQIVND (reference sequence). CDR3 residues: CASRPGQTTNEKLFF. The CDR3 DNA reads TGTGCCAGCCGACCCGGACAGACAACTAATGAAAAACTGTTTTTT. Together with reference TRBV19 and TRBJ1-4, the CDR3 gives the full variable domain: DGGITQSPKYLFRKEGQNVTLSCEQNLNHDAMYWYRQDPGQGLRLIYYSQIVNDFQKGDIAEGYSVSREKKESFPLTVTSAQKNPTAFYLCASRPGQTTNEKLFFGSGTQLSVL.

CDR3 sequence: CSVDARVDGYTF. Here the CDR3 DNA reads TGCAGCGTTGACGCCAGGGTCGATGGCTACACCTTC. V gene TRBV29-1 combines with J gene TRBJ1-2; maybe TRBD1 (5 bases). Trimming removed 3 bases from V and 6 bases from J, with 11 bases in between. This CDR3 comprises 12 residues. Germline lookup yields CDR1 SQVTM and CDR2 ANQGSEA.